The T cell receptor beta chain under discussion was sequenced for a study of PD-1 blockade in classical Hodgkin lymphoma (dated by TCRdb to 2018 to 2020). In terms of the full investigation: Nivolumab dosing was 3 mg/kg intravenously every 2 weeks, continuing until either disease progression or unacceptable toxicity. The study used CyTOF and TCR beta sequencing to define a peripheral blood immune signature of response to PD-1 blockade in classical Hodgkin lymphoma.

The time point label on this specimen signifies: cycle 1 day 1 (C1D1), immediately before nivolumab initiation. Every trial patient had relapsed following autologous stem cell transplantation, and prior brentuximab vedotin exposure was what differed among cohorts A, B and C. The trial cohort comprised 60 or so patients with relapsed/refractory classical Hodgkin lymphoma whose best overall responses were complete response, partial response or progressive disease. In the multi-cohort phase II CheckMate 205 trial, trial patients received single-agent nivolumab. An independent review committee assessed best overall response by applying the 2007 International Working Group response criteria. Trial PBMCs were collected immediately before nivolumab initiation (C1D1) and during therapy at cycle 2 day 1 and cycle 4 day 1. After peripheral blood was drawn into 8 mL Vacutainer Cell Preparation Tubes, PBMCs were isolated by centrifugation and then cryopreserved.

The Qiagen DNeasy kit was used to extract genomic DNA both from unsorted PBMCs and from the negatively selected CD4+ and CD8+ fractions. Amplification of TCR beta CDR3 regions was done by immunoSEQ multiplex PCR with primers that anneal to V and J segments. Amplification bias was minimized using a synthetic immune receptor repertoire, and residual bias was removed computationally after sequencing. The original methods were these. Repertoire diversity was quantified as the Shannon entropy index using custom Python scripts. The unsorted, CD4+ and CD8+ repertoires were each analyzed separately, with the exception of combined analyses, where CD4+ and CD8+ sequences were merged in silico. A clone counted as expanded when the clone's frequency after treatment rose at least 2-fold relative to C1D1, and clones undetected at baseline were given a pseudocount of 0.5. Singleton clones were defined as clones with 0 or 1 copy at C1D1, and non-singleton clones were defined as clones with 2 or more copies. Clones expanded in unsorted samples were labelled as CD4+, CD8+ or unknown by matching protein sequences in sorted samples from the same patient. Wilcoxon tests on paired samples were used to test changes in diversity from C1D1 to C4D1. Not all clones reach the TCRdb copy of this immuneACCESS table, which keeps in-frame sequences only. Checked studies attribute under half of the gap to unresolved V genes and leave the rest unexplained. That table is the source of V, J and clone size, and D and trimming were worked out from the DNA. This sample is represented by tens of thousands of clones; 60% to 85% of them were singletons. In total, the top ten clones hold less than 4% of the sample.

Of note for this clone: Its antigen target is currently unknown. Base-call qualities are not available, and no considerably larger clone is one nucleotide away.

The paper as a whole reports these results and caveats: Baseline diversity similar to that of newly diagnosed patients was observed in trial patients achieving complete response, whereas significantly lower diversity was observed in partial responders and progressors. Lower diversity was seen in patients whose nivolumab began less than 1 year after ASCT, and these patients were left out of later analyses so that immune reconstitution would not confound the results. Only a single clinical trial cohort was studied, and what caused the repertoire differences, possibly disease activity or prior therapy, remained undefined. Baseline TCR diversity was reported as lower in newly diagnosed patients than in healthy donors, and lower still in relapsed/refractory patients. A significant rise by C4D1 was seen in CD4+ but not CD8+ TCR diversity (p=0.0027 vs p=0.16), with the rise being most apparent in complete responders (p=0.02).

The specimen comprised peripheral blood mononuclear cells (PBMCs), sampled at baseline. This TCR was sampled from a human donor with classical Hodgkin lymphoma.

DNA sequence: TGTGCCAGCAGCTTCGGGGGGGCAAGGACAGATACGCAGTATTTT. It is translated as CASSFGGARTDTQYF. This receptor chain uses TRBV7-3 and TRBJ2-3; TRBD2 aligns with 8 central bases. The CDR3, from cysteine to phenylalanine, totals 15 residues. The read is trimmed to its CDR3 DNA, 45 bases read in frame from base 1. V loses 3 bases at its end and J loses 3 bases; junction bases beyond the gene matches: 5. CDR1 and CDR2, looked up from the germline V gene, are SGHTA and FQGTGA.